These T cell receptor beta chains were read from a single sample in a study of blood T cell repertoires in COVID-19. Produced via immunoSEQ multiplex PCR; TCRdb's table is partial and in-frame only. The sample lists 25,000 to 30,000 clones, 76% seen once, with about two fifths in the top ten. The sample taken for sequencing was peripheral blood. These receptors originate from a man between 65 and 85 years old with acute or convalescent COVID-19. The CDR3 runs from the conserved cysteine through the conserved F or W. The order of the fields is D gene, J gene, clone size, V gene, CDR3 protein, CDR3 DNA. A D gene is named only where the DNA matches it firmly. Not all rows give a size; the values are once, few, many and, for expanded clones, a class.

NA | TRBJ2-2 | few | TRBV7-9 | CASTPGQGRTLFF | TGTGCCAGCACCCCGGGCCAGGGGCGGACGCTGTTTTTT
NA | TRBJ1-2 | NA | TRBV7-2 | CASSLVQNYGYTF | TGTGCCAGCAGCTTAGTACAGAACTATGGCTACACCTTC
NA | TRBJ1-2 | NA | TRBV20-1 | CSASPRFGANYGYTF | TGCAGTGCCAGTCCGAGGTTTGGAGCTAACTATGGCTACACCTTC
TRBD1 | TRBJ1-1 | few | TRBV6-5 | CASTGQPQTNTEAFF | TGTGCCAGCACGGGACAGCCCCAAACTAACACTGAAGCTTTCTTT
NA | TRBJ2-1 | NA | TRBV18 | CASSPGQKVEQFF | TGTGCCAGCTCACCCGGACAGAAAGTAGAGCAGTTCTTC
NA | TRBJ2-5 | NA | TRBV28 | CASSFRMALGQSQETQYF | TGTGCCAGCAGTTTTCGCATGGCCCTTGGACAGTCCCAAGAGACCCAGTACTTC
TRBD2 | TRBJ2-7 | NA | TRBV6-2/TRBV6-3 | CASSYTVLAGDHEQYF | TGTGCCAGCAGTTACACCGTACTAGCGGGGGACCACGAGCAGTACTTC
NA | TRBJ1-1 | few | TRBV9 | CASSLSATLDVTEAFF | TGTGCCAGCAGTTTATCAGCAACCCTAGATGTCACTGAAGCTTTCTTT
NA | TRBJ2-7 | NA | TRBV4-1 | CASRGTGTGSDEQYF | TGCGCCAGCAGGGGGACCGGGACTGGCTCAGACGAGCAGTACTTC
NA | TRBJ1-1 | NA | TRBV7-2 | CASSLALRVSDTEAFF | TGTGCCAGCAGCTTAGCGTTGAGGGTCAGTGACACTGAAGCTTTCTTT
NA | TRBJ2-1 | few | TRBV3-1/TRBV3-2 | CASSHSEGPMQFF | TGTGCCAGCAGCCATAGCGAGGGCCCAATGCAGTTCTTC
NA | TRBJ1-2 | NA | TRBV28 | CASSFPGNYGYTF | TGTGCCAGCAGTTTCCCAGGAAACTATGGCTACACCTTC
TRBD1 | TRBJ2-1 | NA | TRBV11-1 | CASRSDRGSSNEQFF | TGTGCCAGCAGATCCGACAGGGGGAGTAGTAATGAGCAGTTCTTC
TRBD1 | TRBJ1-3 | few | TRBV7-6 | CASSSGDRGTGNTIYF | TGTGCCAGCAGCTCAGGGGACAGGGGAACTGGAAACACCATATATTTT
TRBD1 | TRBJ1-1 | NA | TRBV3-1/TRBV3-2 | CASSPGQGKAFF | TGTGCCAGCAGCCCGGGACAGGGGAAGGCTTTCTTT
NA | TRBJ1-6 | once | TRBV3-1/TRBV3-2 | CASSQDLGSYNSPLHF | TGTGCCAGCAGCCAAGATCTCGGCTCCTATAATTCACCCCTCCACTTT
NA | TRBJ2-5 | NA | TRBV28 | CASSFGGSQETQYF | TGTGCCAGCAGTTTCGGAGGGAGCCAAGAGACCCAGTACTTC
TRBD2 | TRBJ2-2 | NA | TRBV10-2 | CASRLAGAGLPGELFF | TGCGCCAGCAGATTAGCGGGAGCGGGTCTTCCCGGGGAGCTGTTTTTT
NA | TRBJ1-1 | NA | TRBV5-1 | CASSFYMAGGKAFF | TGCGCCAGCAGCTTTTACATGGCGGGCGGGAAAGCTTTCTTT
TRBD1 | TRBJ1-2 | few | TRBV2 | CASSRQGLGSNYGYTF | TGTGCCAGCAGCCGACAGGGGCTCGGCTCTAACTATGGCTACACCTTC
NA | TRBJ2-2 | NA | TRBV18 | CASSPDSTGELFF | TGTGCCAGCTCACCTGACAGCACCGGGGAGCTGTTTTTT
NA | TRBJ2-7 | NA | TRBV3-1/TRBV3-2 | CASSQGWASYEQYF | TGTGCCAGCAGCCAAGGTTGGGCCAGCTACGAGCAGTACTTC
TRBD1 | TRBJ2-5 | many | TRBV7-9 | CASSSKRGTGHGETQYF | TGTGCCAGCAGCTCAAAACGTGGGACAGGGCACGGAGAGACCCAGTACTTC
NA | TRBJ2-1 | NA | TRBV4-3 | CASSLGEGVTYNEQFF | TGCGCCAGCAGCCTTGGGGAGGGGGTCACCTACAATGAGCAGTTCTTC
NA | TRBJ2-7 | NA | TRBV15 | CATSRGWQGGVEQYF | TGTGCCACCAGCAGGGGATGGCAGGGTGGGGTCGAGCAGTACTTC
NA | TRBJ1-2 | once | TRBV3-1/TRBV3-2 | CASSQQSGAGSYTF | TGTGCCAGCAGCCAACAGTCTGGGGCAGGGAGCTACACCTTC
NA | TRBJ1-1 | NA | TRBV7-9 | CASSLLGEYNTEAFF | TGTGCCAGCAGCCTCCTCGGGGAATATAACACTGAAGCTTTCTTT
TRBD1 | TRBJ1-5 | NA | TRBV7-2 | CASSSDRGQPQHF | TGTGCCAGCAGCTCGGACAGGGGTCAGCCCCAGCATTTT
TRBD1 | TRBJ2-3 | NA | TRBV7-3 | CASSFRQGATDTQYF | TGTGCCAGCAGCTTTCGACAGGGAGCCACAGATACGCAGTATTTT